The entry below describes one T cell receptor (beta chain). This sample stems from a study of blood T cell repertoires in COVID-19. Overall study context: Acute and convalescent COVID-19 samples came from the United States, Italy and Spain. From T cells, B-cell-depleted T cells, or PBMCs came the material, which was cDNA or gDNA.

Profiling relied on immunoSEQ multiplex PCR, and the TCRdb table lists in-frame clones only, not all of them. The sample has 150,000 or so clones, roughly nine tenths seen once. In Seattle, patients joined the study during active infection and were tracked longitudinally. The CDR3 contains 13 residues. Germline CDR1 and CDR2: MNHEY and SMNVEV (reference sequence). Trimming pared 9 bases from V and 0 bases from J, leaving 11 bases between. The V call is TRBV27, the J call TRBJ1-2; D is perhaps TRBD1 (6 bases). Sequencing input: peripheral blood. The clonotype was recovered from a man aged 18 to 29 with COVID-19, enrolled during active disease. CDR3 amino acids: CASRGGANYGYTF. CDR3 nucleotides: TGTGCCAGTAGGGGGGGTGCTAACTATGGCTACACCTTC.